This TCR beta chain is from a study of T cells in localized non-small cell lung cancer. General study results and limits: Prolonged overall survival went with higher T cell density in the blood. In adjacent lung, a median roughly 60 of the top 100 tumor clones were found. Sequencing was limited to one tumor region, leaving the possibility of heterogeneity open.

Sequenced by immunoSEQ multiplex PCR; TCRdb stores in-frame clones only, minus some. The table records over 45,000 clones, approximately 86% of them present only once. This CDR3 spans 15 amino acids. V dropped 4 bases and J dropped 3; count of bases not matched to a gene: 11. Germline assignment: CDR1 SQVTM and CDR2 ANQGSEA. To note about this clone: What it recognizes is unknown.

The V call is TRBV29-1, the J call TRBJ1-1, with 7 bases identical to TRBD1. Sequencing used PBMCs, obtained before any cancer treatment. The receptor was isolated from a female donor with stage II lung adenocarcinoma. CDR3 region: CSVARGGGGDTEAFF. CDR3 DNA sequence: TGCAGCGTTGCCAGGGGGGGCGGGGGCGACACTGAAGCTTTCTTT. The full variable domain, completed using reference TRBV29-1 and TRBJ1-1, is SAVISQKPSRDICQRGTSLTIQCQVDSQVTMMFWYRQQPGQSLTLIATANQGSEATYESGFVIDKFPISRPNLTFSTLTVSNMSPEDSSIYLCSVARGGGGDTEAFFGQGTRLTVV.